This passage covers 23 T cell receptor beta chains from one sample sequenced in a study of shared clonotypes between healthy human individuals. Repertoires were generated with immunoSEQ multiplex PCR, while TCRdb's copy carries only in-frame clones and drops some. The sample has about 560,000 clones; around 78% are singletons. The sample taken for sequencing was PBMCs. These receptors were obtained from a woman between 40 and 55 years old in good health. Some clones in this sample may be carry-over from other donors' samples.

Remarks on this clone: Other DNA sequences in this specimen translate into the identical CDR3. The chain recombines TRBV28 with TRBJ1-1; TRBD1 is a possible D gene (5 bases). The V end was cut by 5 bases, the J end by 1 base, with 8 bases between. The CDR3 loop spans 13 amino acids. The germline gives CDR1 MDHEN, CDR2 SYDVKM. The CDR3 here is CASSVRGNTEAFF. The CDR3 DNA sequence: TGTGCCAGCAGTGTTAGGGGGAACACTGAAGCTTTCTTT.

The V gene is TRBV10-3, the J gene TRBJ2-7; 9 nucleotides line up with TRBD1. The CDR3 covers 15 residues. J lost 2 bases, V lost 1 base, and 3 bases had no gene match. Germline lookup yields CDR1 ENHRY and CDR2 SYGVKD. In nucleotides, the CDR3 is TGTGCCATCAGTGAGTTCGACAGGGGGACCTACGAGCAGTACTTC. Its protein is CAISEFDRGTYEQYF.

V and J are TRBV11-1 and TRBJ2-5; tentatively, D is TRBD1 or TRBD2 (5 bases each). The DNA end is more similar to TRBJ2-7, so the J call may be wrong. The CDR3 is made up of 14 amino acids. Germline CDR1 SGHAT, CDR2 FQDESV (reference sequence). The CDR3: CASSLRGSQYEQYF. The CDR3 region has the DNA TGTGCCAGCAGCTTACGGGGCAGCCAGTACGAGCAGTACTTC.

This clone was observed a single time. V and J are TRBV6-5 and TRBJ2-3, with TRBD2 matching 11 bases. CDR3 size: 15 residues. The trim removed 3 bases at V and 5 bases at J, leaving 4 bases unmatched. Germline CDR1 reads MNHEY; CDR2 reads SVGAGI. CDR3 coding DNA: TGTGCCAGCAGTTATAGCGGGAGGGCGGGAGATACGCAGTATTTT. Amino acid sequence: CASSYSGRAGDTQYF.

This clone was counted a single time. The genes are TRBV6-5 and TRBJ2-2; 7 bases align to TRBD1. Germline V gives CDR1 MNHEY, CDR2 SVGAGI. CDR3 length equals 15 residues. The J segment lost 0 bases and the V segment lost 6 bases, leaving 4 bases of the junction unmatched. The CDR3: CASSLTGTNTGELFF. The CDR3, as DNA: TGTGCCAGCAGCTTGACAGGGACGAACACCGGGGAGCTGTTTTTT.

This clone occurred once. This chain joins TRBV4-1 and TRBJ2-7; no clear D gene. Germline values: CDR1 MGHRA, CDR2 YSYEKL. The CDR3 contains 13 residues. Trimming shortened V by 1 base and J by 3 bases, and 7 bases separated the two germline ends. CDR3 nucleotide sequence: TGCGCCAGCAGCCAAGGTGGGCACTACGAGCAGTACTTC. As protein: CASSQGGHYEQYF.

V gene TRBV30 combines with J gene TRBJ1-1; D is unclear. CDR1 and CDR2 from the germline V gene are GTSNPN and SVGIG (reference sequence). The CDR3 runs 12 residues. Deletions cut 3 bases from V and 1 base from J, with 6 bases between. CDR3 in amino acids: CAWRRANTEAFF. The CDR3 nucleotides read TGTGCCTGGAGACGGGCGAACACTGAAGCTTTCTTT. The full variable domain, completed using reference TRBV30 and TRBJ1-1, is SQTIHQWPATLVQPVGSPLSLECTVEGTSNPNLYWYRQAAGRGLQLLFYSVGIGQISSEVPQNLSASRPQDRQFILSSKKLLLSDSGFYLCAWRRANTEAFFGQGTRLTVV.

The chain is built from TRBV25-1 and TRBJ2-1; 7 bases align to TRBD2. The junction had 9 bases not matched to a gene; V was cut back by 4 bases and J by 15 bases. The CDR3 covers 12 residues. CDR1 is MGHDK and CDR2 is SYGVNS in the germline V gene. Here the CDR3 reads CASSAPSGLPFF. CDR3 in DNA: TGTGCCAGCAGTGCCCCTAGCGGCCTTCCGTTCTTC. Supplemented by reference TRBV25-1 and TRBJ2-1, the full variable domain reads EADIYQTPRYLVIGTGKKITLECSQTMGHDKMYWYQQDPGMELHLIHYSYGVNSTEKGDLSSESTVSRIRTEHFPLTLESARPSHTSQYLCASSAPSGLPFFGPGTRLTVL.

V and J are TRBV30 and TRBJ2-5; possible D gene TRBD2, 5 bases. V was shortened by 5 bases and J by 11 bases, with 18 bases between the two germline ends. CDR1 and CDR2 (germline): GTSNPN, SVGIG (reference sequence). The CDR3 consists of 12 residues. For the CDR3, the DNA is TGTGCCTGGGAGGGAGAAATTGGAGAGCAGTACTTC. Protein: CAWEGEIGEQYF.

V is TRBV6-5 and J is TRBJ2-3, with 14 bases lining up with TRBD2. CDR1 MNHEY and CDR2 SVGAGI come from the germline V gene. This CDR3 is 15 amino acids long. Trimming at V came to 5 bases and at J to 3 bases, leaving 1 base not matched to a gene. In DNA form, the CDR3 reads TGTGCCAGCAGTAGGACTAGCGGGAGGACAGATACGCAGTATTTT. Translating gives CASSRTSGRTDTQYF.

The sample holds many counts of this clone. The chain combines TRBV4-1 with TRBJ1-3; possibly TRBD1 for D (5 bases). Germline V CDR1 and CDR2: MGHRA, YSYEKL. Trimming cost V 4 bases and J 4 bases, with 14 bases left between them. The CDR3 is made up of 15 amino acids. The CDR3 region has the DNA TGCGCCAGCAGCCCTAGGGGTGATTCGGGAAACACCATATATTTT. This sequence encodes CASSPRGDSGNTIYF.

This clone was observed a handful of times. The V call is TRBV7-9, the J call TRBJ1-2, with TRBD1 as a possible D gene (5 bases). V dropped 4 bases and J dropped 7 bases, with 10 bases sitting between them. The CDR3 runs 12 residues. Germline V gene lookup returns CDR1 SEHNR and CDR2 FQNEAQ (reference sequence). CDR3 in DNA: TGTGCCAGCAGCTGGGACGAGGGTGGCTACACCTTC. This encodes CASSWDEGGYTF.

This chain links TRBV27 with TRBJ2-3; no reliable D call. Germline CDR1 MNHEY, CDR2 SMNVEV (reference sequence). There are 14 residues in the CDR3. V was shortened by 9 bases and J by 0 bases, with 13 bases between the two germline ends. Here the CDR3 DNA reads TGTGCCAGTCAAAAGGCATTGAGCACAGATACGCAGTATTTT. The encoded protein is CASQKALSTDTQYF.

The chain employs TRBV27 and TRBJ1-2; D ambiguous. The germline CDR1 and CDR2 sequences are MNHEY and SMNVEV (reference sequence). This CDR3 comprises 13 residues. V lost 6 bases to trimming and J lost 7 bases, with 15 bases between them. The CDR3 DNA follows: TGTGCCAGCAGACCTGCCCCAGGAATTGGCTACACCTTC. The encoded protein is CASRPAPGIGYTF.

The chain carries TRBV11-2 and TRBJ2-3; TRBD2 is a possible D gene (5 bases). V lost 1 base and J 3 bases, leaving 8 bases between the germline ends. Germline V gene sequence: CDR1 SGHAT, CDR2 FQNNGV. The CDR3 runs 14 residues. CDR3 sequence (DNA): TGTGCCAGCAGCTTAGGACGGACTACAGATACGCAGTATTTT. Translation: CASSLGRTTDTQYF.

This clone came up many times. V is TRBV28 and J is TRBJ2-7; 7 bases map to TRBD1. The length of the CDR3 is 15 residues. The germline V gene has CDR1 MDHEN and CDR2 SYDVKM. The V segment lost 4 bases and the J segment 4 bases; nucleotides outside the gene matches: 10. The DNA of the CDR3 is TGTGCCAGCAGTTCCCTGACAGGGAAAGGTTACGAGCAGTACTTC. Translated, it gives CASSSLTGKGYEQYF.

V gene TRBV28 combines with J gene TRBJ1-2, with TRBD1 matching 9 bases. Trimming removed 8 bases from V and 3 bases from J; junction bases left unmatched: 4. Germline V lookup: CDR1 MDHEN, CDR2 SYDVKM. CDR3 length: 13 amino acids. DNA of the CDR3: TGTGCCAGCGGGGACAGGGTCTACTATGGCTACACCTTC. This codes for CASGDRVYYGYTF.

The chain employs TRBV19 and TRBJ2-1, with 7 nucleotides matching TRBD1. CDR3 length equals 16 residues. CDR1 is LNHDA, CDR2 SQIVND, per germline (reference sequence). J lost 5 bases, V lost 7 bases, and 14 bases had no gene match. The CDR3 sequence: CASKQGPVWGDNEQFF. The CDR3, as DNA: TGTGCCAGTAAACAGGGGCCCGTTTGGGGCGACAATGAGCAGTTCTTC.

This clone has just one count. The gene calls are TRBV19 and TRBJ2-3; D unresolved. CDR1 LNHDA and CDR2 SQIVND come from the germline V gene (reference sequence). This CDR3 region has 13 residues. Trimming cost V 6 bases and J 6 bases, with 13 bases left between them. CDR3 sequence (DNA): TGTGCCAGTAGCCCCCCGGAAGGTGATACGCAGTATTTT. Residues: CASSPPEGDTQYF.

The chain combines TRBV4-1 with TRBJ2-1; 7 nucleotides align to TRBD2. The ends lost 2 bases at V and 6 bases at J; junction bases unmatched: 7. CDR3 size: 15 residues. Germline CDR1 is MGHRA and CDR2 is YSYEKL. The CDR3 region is CASSQFPSGFNEQFF. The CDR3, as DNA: TGCGCCAGCAGCCAATTCCCTAGCGGCTTCAATGAGCAGTTCTTC.

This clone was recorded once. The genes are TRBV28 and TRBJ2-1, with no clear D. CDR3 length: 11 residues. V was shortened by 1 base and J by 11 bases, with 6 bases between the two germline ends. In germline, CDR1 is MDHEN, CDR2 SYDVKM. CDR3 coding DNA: TGTGCCAGCAGTTTATTAGAGAAGCAGTTCTTC. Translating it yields CASSLLEKQFF.

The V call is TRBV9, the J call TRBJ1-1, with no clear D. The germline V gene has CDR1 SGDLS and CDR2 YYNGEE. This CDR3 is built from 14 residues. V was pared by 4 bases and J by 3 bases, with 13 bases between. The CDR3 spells CASSLEGADTEAFF. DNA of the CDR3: TGTGCCAGCAGCTTAGAGGGAGCGGACACTGAAGCTTTCTTT. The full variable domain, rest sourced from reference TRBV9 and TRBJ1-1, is DSGVTQTPKHLITATGQRVTLRCSPRSGDLSVYWYQQSLDQGLQFLIQYYNGEERAKGNILERFSAQQFPDLHSELNLSSLELGDSALYFCASSLEGADTEAFFGQGTRLTVV.

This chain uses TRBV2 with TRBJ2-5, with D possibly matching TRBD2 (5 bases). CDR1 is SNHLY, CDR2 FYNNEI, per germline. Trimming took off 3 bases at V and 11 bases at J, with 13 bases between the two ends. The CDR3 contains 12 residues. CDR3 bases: TGTGCCAGCAGTGACCATGTCTGGGAGCAGTACTTC. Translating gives CASSDHVWEQYF.